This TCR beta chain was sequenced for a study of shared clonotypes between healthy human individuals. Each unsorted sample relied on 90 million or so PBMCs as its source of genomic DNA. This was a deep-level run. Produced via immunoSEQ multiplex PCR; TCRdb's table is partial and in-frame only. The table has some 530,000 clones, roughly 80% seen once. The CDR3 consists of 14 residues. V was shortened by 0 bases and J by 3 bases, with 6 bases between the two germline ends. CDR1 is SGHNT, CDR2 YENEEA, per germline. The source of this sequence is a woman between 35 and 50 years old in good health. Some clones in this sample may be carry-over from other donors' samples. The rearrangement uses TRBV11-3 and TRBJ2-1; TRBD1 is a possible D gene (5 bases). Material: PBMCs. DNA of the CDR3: TGTGCCAGCAGCTTAGACAGGGTCTACAATGAGCAGTTCTTC. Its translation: CASSLDRVYNEQFF.